One T cell receptor beta chain is described in this entry. Its antigen is still unknown. Samples each supplied approximately 0.55 ug of bulk tumor genomic DNA as template. Primary tumors were biopsied several times each, far apart, intraoperatively. Curative surgery was performed on patients who had untreated, newly diagnosed non-small cell lung cancer. The data are from a study of immune heterogeneity within non-small cell lung tumors. Study-wide background: There was 1 tumor not otherwise specified, along with over nine non-squamous carcinomas and a few squamous cell carcinomas. Whole-study findings and limits: Correlation analysis showed that local T-cell clonality was moderately but significantly associated with local tumor mutational burden (R about 0.35). Recurring identical dominant CDR3 beta clonotypes were observed across tumor sites within a patient, together with site-unique high-frequency clones.

It was with 32 V and 13 J primers that multiplex PCR amplified TCR beta CDR3. TCRdb used MiXCR to reprocess the multiplex PCR reads, holding one entry per CDR3 protein. In the table there are 12,000 to 15,000 distinct CDR3 sequences, 25% to 35% of which are singletons. The TCR sequence derives from a woman between 50 and 59 years old with non-small cell lung cancer. Sequenced material: lung tumor tissue.

The CDR3 region has the DNA TGTGCCACCAGTGATTTCCCGTTAGGGACAGGGCCCACAGATACGCAGTATTTT. It yields the protein CATSDFPLGTGPTDTQYF. This chain uses TRBV24-1 with TRBJ2-3, with TRBD1 identical over 9 bases. Germline CDR1 reads KGHDR; CDR2 reads SFDVKD. V gave up 1 base and J gave up 2 bases; unmatched junction bases: 9. The CDR3 runs 18 residues.